The 10 T cell receptor beta chains below come from one sample, sequenced in a study of T cells in narcolepsy (dated by TCRdb to the late 2010s). Library method: the immunoSEQ multiplex PCR assay. The table was pulled from immuneACCESS by TCRdb, which kept in-frame rearrangements only. Such tables lose some clones; where checked, under half of the loss comes from unresolved V genes, and the rest has no known cause. This sample holds 25,000 to 35,000 clones; roughly four fifths were observed only once. Less than 1.2% of the sample is taken by the ten largest. The sample was CD45RA- memory CD4+ T cells from PBMCs. The cell subset or site label here, explained by the study, means: memory T cells sorted ex vivo from peripheral blood. These receptor sequences come from a human donor with narcolepsy.

The chain employs TRBV11-2 and TRBJ2-7, with 7 bases fitting TRBD1. From germline, CDR1 is SGHAT and CDR2 FQNNGV. The CDR3 totals 14 residues. Trimming took 5 bases from V and 0 from J; bases not matched to a gene: 4. DNA of the CDR3: TGTGCCAGCAGCCCGCGACAGGGCTCCTACGAGCAGTACTTC. Translated: CASSPRQGSYEQYF.

V is TRBV5-1 and J is TRBJ2-3; 7 bases agree with TRBD1. The CDR3 length is 13 residues. V shed 2 bases, J shed 4 bases, and the junction held 1 base outside the gene matches. Germline-derived CDR1 and CDR2 are SGHRS and YFSETQ. In DNA, the CDR3 is TGCGCCAGCAGCTTTACAGGGGCAGATACGCAGTATTTT. This translates into CASSFTGADTQYF. Full variable domain (rest looked up from reference TRBV5-1 and TRBJ2-3): KAGVTQTPRYLIKTRGQQVTLSCSPISGHRSVSWYQQTPGQGLQFLFEYFSETQRNKGNFPGRFSGRQFSNSRSEMNVSTLELGDSALYLCASSFTGADTQYFGPGTRLTVL.

The chain carries TRBV28 and TRBJ2-7; 9 bases are shared with TRBD2. Germline assignment: CDR1 MDHEN and CDR2 SYDVKM. V shed 3 bases and J 4 bases; nucleotides not matched to a gene: 13. The CDR3 contains 17 residues. The CDR3 loop reads CASSLMSGLAGVYEQYF. For the CDR3, the DNA is TGTGCCAGCAGTTTGATGAGCGGTTTAGCGGGAGTTTACGAGCAGTACTTC.

This clone was counted only a few times. This chain uses TRBV6-1 with TRBJ2-7, with D perhaps assigned TRBD1 or TRBD2 (5 bases each). Per germline, CDR1 MNHNS and CDR2 SASEGT. The length of the CDR3 is 13 residues. V gave up 7 bases and J gave up 7 bases, with 17 bases separating them. CDR3 DNA sequence: TGTGCCAGCAAAACGGGACGGCTAGTTGAGCAGTACTTC. Its translation is CASKTGRLVEQYF.

The chain couples TRBV5-6 to TRBJ2-7; the D gene is possibly TRBD1 (6 bases). The germline V gene has CDR1 SGHDT and CDR2 YYEEEE. This CDR3 has 12 residues. The germline V and J ends were trimmed by 6 bases and 3 bases, with 10 bases remaining between them. The chain's CDR3 is CASTRTDYEQYF. The CDR3 DNA sequence: TGTGCCAGCACCCGGACAGACTACGAGCAGTACTTC.

This sequence joins TRBV7-2 and TRBJ1-2; 12 bases agree with TRBD1. The CDR3 extends over 15 amino acids. From germline, CDR1 is SGHTA and CDR2 FQGNSA. V was pared by 3 bases and J by 8 bases, with 7 bases of the junction left unmatched. CDR3 DNA: TGTGCCAGCAGCTTTACCGGGACAGGGGGCGTGGGCTACACCTTC. Its translation is CASSFTGTGGVGYTF.

This clone has more than one count but fewer than ten. The chain is built from TRBV6-1 and TRBJ1-1, with 7 bases aligning to TRBD1. The V segment lost 6 bases and the J segment 5 bases; nucleotides outside the gene matches: 12. The CDR3 runs to 15 residues. CDR1 and CDR2 (germline): MNHNS, SASEGT. The CDR3 reads CASRGLRRQGTEAFF. CDR3 bases: TGTGCCAGCAGGGGTCTTAGGAGACAGGGTACTGAAGCTTTCTTT.

The chain uses TRBV5-5 and TRBJ1-1, with 7 positions matching TRBD1. The CDR3 has 14 amino acids. Germline CDR1 reads SGHKS; CDR2 reads YYEKEE (reference sequence). J lost 1 base, V lost 4 bases, and 4 bases had no gene match. The CDR3 loop reads CASSPGQTNTEAFF. CDR3 DNA sequence: TGTGCCAGCAGCCCGGGACAGACGAACACTGAAGCTTTCTTT.

V is TRBV5-1 and J is TRBJ2-1; D might be TRBD1 or TRBD2, each matching 5 bases. The CDR3 is 15 residues long. Germline V gene sequence: CDR1 SGHRS, CDR2 YFSETQ. The ends were cut back, 3 bases at V and 3 bases at J, with 13 bases in the middle. The CDR3 loop reads CASSSGAADYNEQFF. DNA for the CDR3: TGCGCCAGCAGCTCTGGGGCAGCGGACTACAATGAGCAGTTCTTC.

The V and J genes are TRBV9 and TRBJ2-2, with unresolved D. The CDR3 is 15 residues long. Germline assignment: CDR1 SGDLS and CDR2 YYNGEE. Trimming cost V 8 bases and J 6 bases, with 20 bases left between them. CDR3: CASRSEPLLAGELFF. The CDR3 DNA sequence: TGTGCCAGTCGGAGTGAGCCCCTCCTCGCCGGGGAGCTGTTTTTT.